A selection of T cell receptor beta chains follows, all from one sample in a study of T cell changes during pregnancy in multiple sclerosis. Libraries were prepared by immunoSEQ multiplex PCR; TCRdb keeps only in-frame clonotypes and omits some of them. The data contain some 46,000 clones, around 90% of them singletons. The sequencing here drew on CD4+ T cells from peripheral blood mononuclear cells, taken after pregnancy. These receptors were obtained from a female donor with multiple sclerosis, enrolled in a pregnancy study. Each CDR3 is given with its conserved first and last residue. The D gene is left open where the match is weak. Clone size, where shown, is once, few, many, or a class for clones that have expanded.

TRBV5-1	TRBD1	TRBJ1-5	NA	TGCGCCAGCAGCCCCGGGACAGGAGGCAATCAGCCCCAGCATTTT	CASSPGTGGNQPQHF
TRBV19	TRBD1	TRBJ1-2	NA	TGTGCCAGTAGCCCACCCGGGACAGGAAAACTCTATGGCTACACCTTC	CASSPPGTGKLYGYTF
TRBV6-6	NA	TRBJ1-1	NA	TGTGCCAGCGGGAGAGGGAACACTGAAGCTTTCTTT	CASGRGNTEAFF
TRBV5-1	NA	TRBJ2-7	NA	TGCGCCAGCAGCTTAGGGACTCCCTACGAGCAGTACTTC	CASSLGTPYEQYF
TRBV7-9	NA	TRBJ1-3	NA	TGTGCCAGCAGCCCCCCCGGGAGGGGTGGAAACACCATATATTTT	CASSPPGRGGNTIYF
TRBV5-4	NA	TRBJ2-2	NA	TGTGCCAGCAGCCCCGAGATAGCGGACGCTGAGTCCGGGGAGCTGTTTTTT	CASSPEIADAESGELFF
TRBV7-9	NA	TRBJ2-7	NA	TGTGCCAGCGATCTAGGTCCCTACGAGCAGTACTTC	CASDLGPYEQYF
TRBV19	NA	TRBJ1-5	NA	TGTGCCACCAAACGGTTGGTTGGTAGCAATCAGCCCCAGCATTTT	CATKRLVGSNQPQHF
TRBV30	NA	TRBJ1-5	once	TGTGCCTGTTCGACAGGTAGCAATCAGCCCCAGCATTTT	CACSTGSNQPQHF
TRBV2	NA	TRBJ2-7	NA	TGTGCCATCGTAAGTCCCGGGAGCGGATACTACGAGCAGTACTTC	CAIVSPGSGYYEQYF
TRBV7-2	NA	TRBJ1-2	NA	TGTGCCAGCAGCTTAGATGGGCTCCCGGGGGACGGCTACACCTTC	CASSLDGLPGDGYTF
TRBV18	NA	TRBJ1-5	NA	TGTGCCAGCTCGCCAACCGGGACAAGGAGCAATCAGCCCCAGCATTTT	CASSPTGTRSNQPQHF
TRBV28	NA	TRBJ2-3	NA	TGTGCCAGCAGCTCCGGTACAGATACGCAGTATTTT	CASSSGTDTQYF
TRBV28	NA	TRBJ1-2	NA	TGTGCCAGCAGTTTTCGAGGGGGCTATGGCTACACCTTC	CASSFRGGYGYTF
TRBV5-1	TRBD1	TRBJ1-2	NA	TGCGCCAGCAGCTCGACAGGGGGAGGGAGAGGCTACACCTTC	CASSSTGGGRGYTF
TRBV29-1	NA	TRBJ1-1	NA	TGCAGCGTCCGAAGAGGAGGGGGGGCCTCGAACACTGAAGCTTTCTTT	CSVRRGGGASNTEAFF
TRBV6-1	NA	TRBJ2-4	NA	TGTGCCAGCAGTGTCGACATTCAGTACTTC	CASSVDIQYF
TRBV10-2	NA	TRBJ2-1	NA	TGCGCCAGCAGTGGGAGCGATGAGCAGTTCTTC	CASSGSDEQFF
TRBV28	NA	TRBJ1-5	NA	TGTGCCAGCAGTCCTCGGCACAGTAACAATCAGCCCCAGCATTTT	CASSPRHSNNQPQHF
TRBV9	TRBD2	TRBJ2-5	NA	TGTGCCAGCAGCGTAGGGGAGGGGCGGGTGGAGACCCAGTACTTC	CASSVGEGRVETQYF
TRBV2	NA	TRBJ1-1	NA	TGTGCCAGCAGTGCGTTGGGGGGGAGGGCTGAAGCTTTCTTT	CASSALGGRAEAFF
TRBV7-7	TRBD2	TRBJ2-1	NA	TGTGCCAGCGCACCTAGCGGGAGCCACAATGAGCAGTTCTTC	CASAPSGSHNEQFF
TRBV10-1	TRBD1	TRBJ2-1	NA	TGCGCCAGCAGCGACAATCCTCGACAGGGAACCTCTGACAATGAGCAGTTCTTC	CASSDNPRQGTSDNEQFF
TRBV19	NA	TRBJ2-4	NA	TGTGCCAGTAGTACGTACAAGAACGGGGGCAAAAACATTCAGTACTTC	CASSTYKNGGKNIQYF
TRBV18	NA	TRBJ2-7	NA	TGTGCCAGCTCACCATTCACTGGAGGTTACGAGCAGTACTTC	CASSPFTGGYEQYF
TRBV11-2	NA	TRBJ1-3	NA	TGTGCCAGCAGCTCTTACACGACTGGAAACACCATATATTTT	CASSSYTTGNTIYF
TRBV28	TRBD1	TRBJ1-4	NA	TGTGCCAGCAGTTTTGGTACAGGGGTGTTTGAAAAACTGTTTTTT	CASSFGTGVFEKLFF
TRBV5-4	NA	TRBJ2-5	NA	TGTGCCAGCAGCTTGCCCAGACAAGAGACCCAGTACTTC	CASSLPRQETQYF
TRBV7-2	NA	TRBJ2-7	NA	TGTGCCAGCAGCCGTGACAGCACCTACGAGCAGTACTTC	CASSRDSTYEQYF
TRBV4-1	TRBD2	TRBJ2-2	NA	TGCGCCAGCACCAAGAGCGGGGACAACACCGGGGAGCTGTTTTTT	CASTKSGDNTGELFF
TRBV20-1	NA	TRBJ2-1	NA	TGCAGTTCGAAGCCCCTCAATGAGCAGTTCTTC	CSSKPLNEQFF
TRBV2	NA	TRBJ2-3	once	TGTGCCAGCACCAAGGGGTTCGGAGGGTCGACAGATACGCAGTATTTT	CASTKGFGGSTDTQYF
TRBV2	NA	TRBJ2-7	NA	TGTGCCAGCCGACCGACGGATAGCGGCTCCTACGAGCAGTACTTC	CASRPTDSGSYEQYF
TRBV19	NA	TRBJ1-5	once	TGTGCCAGTACCCTCGACCGGGCCAGGGGAATCCTTTTT	CASTLDRARGILF
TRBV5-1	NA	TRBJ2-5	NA	TGCGCCAGCAGCTTAGAGGAGACCCAGTACTTC	CASSLEETQYF
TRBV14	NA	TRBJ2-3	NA	TGTGCCAGCAGCCACCGCGGCAGGGGGGCAGATACGCAGTATTTT	CASSHRGRGADTQYF
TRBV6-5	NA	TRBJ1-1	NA	TGTGCCAGCAGTTACTCGAGAGGACTGACTGAAGCTTTCTTT	CASSYSRGLTEAFF
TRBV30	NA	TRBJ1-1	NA	TGTGCCTGGAGTGTATATCCGGGGGCGGGGGATATGAACACTGAAGCTTTCTTT	CAWSVYPGAGDMNTEAFF
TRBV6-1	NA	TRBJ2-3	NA	TGTGCCAGCATTTATGCGGGTATGACCCTGGGTACGCAGTATTTT	CASIYAGMTLGTQYF
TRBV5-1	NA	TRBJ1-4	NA	TGCGCCAGCAGCTTGGGAGCCGGGCCCTCCCATGCGGGTAATGAAAAACTGTTTTTT	CASSLGAGPSHAGNEKLFF
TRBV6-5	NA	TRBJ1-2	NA	TGTGCCAGCAGTCCCTATAGCGACCCATCCTATGGCTACACCTTC	CASSPYSDPSYGYTF
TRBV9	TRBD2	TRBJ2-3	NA	TGTGCCAGCAGCGTAGAAGAGCGGGGCCTCGCGGGTACGCAGTATTTT	CASSVEERGLAGTQYF
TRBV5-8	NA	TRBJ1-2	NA	TGTGCCAGCAGCTCCTCTCGAATCCAGGGGCCCCTCTATGGCTACACCTTC	CASSSSRIQGPLYGYTF
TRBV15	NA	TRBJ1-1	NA	TGTGCCACCAGCAGGAAGGGAACAGGGAACACTGAAGCTTTCTTT	CATSRKGTGNTEAFF
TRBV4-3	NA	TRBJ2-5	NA	TGCGCCAGCAGCCAAGAGTGGAGGGGGCGAGAGACCCAGTACTTC	CASSQEWRGRETQYF
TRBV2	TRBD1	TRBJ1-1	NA	TGTGCCAGCAGTAGACGGCAGGGGGTGAACACTGAAGCTTTCTTT	CASSRRQGVNTEAFF
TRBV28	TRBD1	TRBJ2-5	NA	TGTGCCAGCAGTTTACCGGGACAGGCACAAGAGACCCAGTACTTC	CASSLPGQAQETQYF
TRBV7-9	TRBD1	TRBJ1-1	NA	TGTGCCAGCAGCTTCCCAGGGGGAGGTAACACTGAAGCTTTCTTT	CASSFPGGGNTEAFF
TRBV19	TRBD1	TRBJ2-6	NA	TGTGCCAGTAGTATAAGCAGGGGGCGAGTCTCTGGGGCCAACGTCCTGACTTTC	CASSISRGRVSGANVLTF
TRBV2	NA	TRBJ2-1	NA	TGTGCCAGCAGTGAAACCCAGGGCCATGAGCAGTTCTTC	CASSETQGHEQFF
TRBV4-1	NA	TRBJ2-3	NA	TGCGCCAGCAGCCAGGATGGGGGGGCTCTGGATACGCAGTATTTT	CASSQDGGALDTQYF
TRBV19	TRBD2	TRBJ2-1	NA	TGTGCCAGTAGTATGCGTGGGACTAACTCAGAAGAGCAGTTCTTC	CASSMRGTNSEEQFF